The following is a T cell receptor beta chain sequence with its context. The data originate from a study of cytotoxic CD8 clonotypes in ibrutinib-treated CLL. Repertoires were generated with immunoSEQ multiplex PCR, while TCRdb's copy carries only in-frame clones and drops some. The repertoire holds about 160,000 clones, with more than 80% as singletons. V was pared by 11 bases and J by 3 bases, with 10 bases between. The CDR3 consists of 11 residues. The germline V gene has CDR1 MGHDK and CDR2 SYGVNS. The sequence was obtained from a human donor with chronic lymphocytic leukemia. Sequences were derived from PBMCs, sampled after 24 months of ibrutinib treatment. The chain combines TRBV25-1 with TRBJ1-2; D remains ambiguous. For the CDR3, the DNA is TGTGCCCGGCCAGTGGACTATGGCTACACCTTC. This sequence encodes CARPVDYGYTF.